Listed below are T cell receptor beta chains from one sample, sequenced in a study of T cell repertoires in cytomegalovirus infection. For these receptors, no antigen is known. TCRdb redid the calling of the reads with MiXCR, one entry per CDR3 protein. The table includes some 700,000 distinct CDR3 sequences, around 32% detected once. The sequenced sample was cultured PBMCs, obtained from culture after CMV antigen stimulation. Receptor source: a human donor in good health (CMV status not recorded). Some clones in this sample may be carry-over from other donors' samples. Each CDR3 is given with its conserved first and last residue. A D gene is named only where the DNA matches it firmly. The size of a clone is reported for some rows only, either as once, few or many, or as a class for expanded clones.

>TRBV12-3/TRBV12-4|NA|TRBJ2-3|NA
CASSSSKDTQYF
TGTGCCAGCAGTTCCAGTAAAGATACGCAGTATTTT
>TRBV28|few|TRBJ2-5|NA
CASSPGTRLETQYF
TGTGCCAGCAGTCCAGGGACCCGCCTAGAGACCCAGTACTTC
>TRBV7-2|NA|TRBJ2-3|NA
CASSFAPSRISTDTQYF
TGTGCCAGCAGCTTCGCCCCCTCTAGGATTAGCACAGATACGCAGTATTTT
>TRBV7-6|few|TRBJ2-1|NA
CASSLQTNGEQFF
TGTGCCAGCAGCTTACAGACCAACGGTGAGCAGTTCTTC
>TRBV7-6|few|TRBJ1-4|NA
CASSQGFVNEKLFF
TGTGCCAGCAGCCAGGGATTTGTTAATGAAAAACTGTTTTTT
>TRBV7-2|few|TRBJ2-7|TRBD1
CASSLRGRRDRDEQYF
TGTGCCAGCAGCCTCCGGGGTAGGCGAGACAGGGACGAGCAGTACTTC
>TRBV4-1|few|TRBJ2-7|NA
CASSQDGTRRNYEQYF
TGCGCCAGCAGCCAAGATGGGACACGTAGAAACTACGAGCAGTACTTC
>TRBV7-2|many|TRBJ2-7|NA
CASSAQRGKEQYF
TGTGCCAGCAGCGCCCAACGGGGGAAGGAGCAGTACTTC
>TRBV6-1|few|TRBJ2-1|TRBD2
CASTVIGLAGAYNEQFF
TGTGCCAGCACCGTAATTGGACTAGCGGGGGCCTACAATGAGCAGTTCTTC
>TRBV7-2|NA|TRBJ2-3|TRBD2
CASSPIAGGADTQYF
TGTGCCAGCAGCCCTATAGCGGGGGGAGCAGATACGCAGTATTTT
>TRBV5-6|NA|TRBJ2-3|NA
CASSLGLQPDMNTQYF
TGTGCCAGCAGCTTGGGACTTCAGCCGGACATGAATACGCAGTATTTT
>TRBV12-3/TRBV12-4|NA|TRBJ1-2|NA
CASSFGVSRFGYTF
TGTGCCAGCAGTTTCGGGGTGTCGCGTTTTGGCTACACCTTC
>TRBV7-9|NA|TRBJ2-3|NA
CASSFRTGVPKHGREYF
TGTGCCAGCAGCTTCCGGACAGGGGTCCCCAAACACGGGAGGGAGTATTTT
>TRBV7-8|many|TRBJ2-3|NA
CASSLVAGEDTQYF
TGTGCCAGCAGCTTAGTGGCAGGGGAAGATACGCAGTATTTT
>TRBV12-3/TRBV12-4|NA|TRBJ1-1|NA
CASMSTEAFF
TGTGCCAGCATGTCCACTGAAGCTTTCTTT
>TRBV7-2|many|TRBJ1-2|TRBD1
CASSSGQGWDVLRYTF
TGTGCCAGCAGCTCCGGACAGGGGTGGGACGTACTACGCTACACCTTC
>TRBV7-2|many|TRBJ2-7|NA
CASRGSRTYEQYF
TGTGCCAGCAGAGGATCAAGGACCTACGAGCAGTACTTC
>TRBV4-1|few|TRBJ1-1|NA
CASSQPMGTEAFF
TGCGCCAGCAGCCAACCTATGGGGACTGAAGCTTTCTTT
>TRBV6-5|NA|TRBJ1-6|TRBD1
CASGTRQGSSYNSPLHF
TGTGCCAGCGGGACACGACAGGGGAGCTCCTATAATTCACCCCTCCACTTT
>TRBV20-1|NA|TRBJ1-2|NA
CSASGPYGYTF
TGCAGTGCTTCCGGACCCTATGGCTACACCTTC
>TRBV6-8|NA|TRBJ1-1|TRBD1
CASRDRAPNTEAFF
TGTGCCAGCAGGGACAGGGCCCCGAACACTGAAGCTTTCTTT
>TRBV7-9|many|TRBJ1-2|NA
CASSFRTVNYGYTF
TGTGCCAGCAGCTTCCGGACAGTGAACTATGGCTACACCTTC
>TRBV28|few|TRBJ1-1|NA
CASSSPTGSPMNTEAFF
TGTGCCAGCAGTTCACCAACAGGGAGCCCGATGAACACTGAAGCTTTCTTT
>TRBV12-3/TRBV12-4|many|TRBJ1-1|TRBD1
CASSPEGTGENTEAFF
TGTGCCAGCAGTCCCGAAGGGACAGGGGAGAACACTGAAGCTTTCTTT
>TRBV6-6|few|TRBJ2-7|NA
CASSYSGGALSEQYF
TGTGCCAGCAGTTACTCTGGGGGCGCTTTGTCCGAGCAGTACTTC
>TRBV2|few|TRBJ2-2|NA
CASSEQGDTGELFF
TGTGCCAGCAGTGAACAGGGCGACACCGGGGAGCTGTTTTTT
>TRBV10-3|once|TRBJ2-1|NA
CATHPGLMGEQFF
TGTGCCACCCACCCTGGGCTCATGGGAGAGCAGTTCTTC
>TRBV25-1|NA|TRBJ1-1|NA
CASSELRGNTEAFF
TGTGCCAGCAGTGAATTGCGGGGTAACACTGAAGCTTTCTTT
>TRBV6-5|many|TRBJ2-1|NA
CASRIYNEQFF
TGTGCCAGCAGGATATACAATGAGCAGTTCTTC
>TRBV14|few|TRBJ2-7|NA
CASSQANEQYF
TGTGCCAGCAGCCAAGCGAACGAGCAGTACTTC
>TRBV20-1|NA|TRBJ1-6|TRBD1
CATVRGLLDSPLHF
TGCGCCACCGTAAGGGGGCTACTAGATTCACCCCTCCACTTT
>TRBV7-2|few|TRBJ2-7|NA
CASSLVAGKYEQYF
TGTGCCAGCAGCTTAGTGGCCGGAAAATACGAGCAGTACTTC
>TRBV12-3/TRBV12-4|once|TRBJ2-1|TRBD2
CASRTAGGGSYNEQFF
TGTGCCAGCAGAACCGCGGGGGGGGGCTCCTACAATGAGCAGTTCTTC
>TRBV7-2|many|TRBJ2-1|NA
CASSLADPGIQFF
TGTGCCAGCAGCTTAGCGGATCCCGGAATACAGTTCTTC
>TRBV2|NA|TRBJ1-1|NA
CASRKEGLNTEAFF
TGTGCCAGCCGGAAGGAGGGACTCAACACTGAAGCTTTCTTT
>TRBV7-2|many|TRBJ2-3|NA
CASTVRPGTDTQYF
TGTGCCAGCACCGTACGGCCGGGCACAGATACGCAGTATTTT
>TRBV12-3/TRBV12-4|NA|TRBJ1-5|NA
CASNLGGIRDQPQHF
TGTGCCAGCAATTTGGGGGGAATTCGGGATCAGCCCCAGCATTTT
>TRBV4-3|NA|TRBJ1-2|NA
CASRRVGGSYGYTF
TGCGCCAGCAGACGGGTGGGGGGCAGCTATGGCTACACCTTC
>TRBV11-1|NA|TRBJ2-5|TRBD1
CASSPLGQGAKETQYF
TGTGCCAGCAGCCCCTTGGGACAGGGGGCGAAGGAGACCCAGTACTTC
>TRBV6-5|NA|TRBJ1-6|NA
CASSVGGGPDSPLHF
TGTGCCAGCAGTGTTGGGGGAGGGCCGGATTCACCCCTCCACTTT
>TRBV4-3|NA|TRBJ2-1|NA
CASSQGLSYNEQFF
TGCGCCAGCAGCCAAGGGCTTTCCTACAATGAGCAGTTCTTC
>TRBV6-2/TRBV6-3|few|TRBJ2-1|NA
CASSFGTLRRYEQFF
TGTGCCAGCAGTTTCGGGACGCTCAGACGGTATGAGCAGTTCTTC
>TRBV12-3/TRBV12-4|NA|TRBJ1-1|TRBD1
CASIPDRGISEAFF
TGTGCCAGCATCCCCGACAGGGGGATATCTGAAGCTTTCTTT